A selection of T cell receptor beta chains follows, all from one sample in a study of control samples from healthy donors and cancer patients. Clones were sequenced by immunoSEQ multiplex PCR, and TCRdb holds only the in-frame ones, with some missing. In the table there are 100,000 to 150,000 clones, about 88% of which are singletons. The sequencing input was blood. The source is a man aged 50 or older in good health. CDR3s include the opening cysteine and the closing phenylalanine or tryptophan. The D gene is left open where the match is weak. Size is omitted from some rows. Given values are once, few, many or a class for expanded clones.

TRBV9	TRBD1	TRBJ2-5	.	CASSPRDRQETQYF	TGTGCCAGCAGCCCTCGGGACAGACAAGAGACCCAGTACTTC
TRBV5-4	TRBD2	TRBJ2-2	.	CASSPSSGKGTGELFF	TGTGCCAGCAGCCCTTCTAGCGGGAAGGGCACCGGGGAGCTGTTTTTT
TRBV5-6	.	TRBJ1-2	.	CASSSYNYGYTF	TGTGCCAGCAGCTCATATAACTATGGCTACACCTTC
TRBV7-6	.	TRBJ2-3	.	CASSLGGSGADTQYF	TGTGCCAGCAGCTTAGGTGGGTCAGGGGCAGATACGCAGTATTTT
TRBV10-3	TRBD2	TRBJ2-1	once	CAISVSGGDFNEQFF	TGTGCCATCAGTGTCTCGGGGGGGGATTTCAATGAGCAGTTCTTC
TRBV18	.	TRBJ1-1	.	CASSPRHPSDTEAFF	TGTGCCAGCTCACCCAGACACCCATCGGACACTGAAGCTTTCTTT
TRBV18	TRBD1	TRBJ2-2	.	CASSPSGGYNTGELFF	TGTGCCAGCTCACCATCAGGGGGCTATAACACCGGGGAGCTGTTTTTT
TRBV7-9	TRBD1	TRBJ2-7	.	CATSHRTGGYEQYF	TGTGCCACCTCCCACAGGACAGGGGGTTACGAGCAGTACTTC
TRBV2	TRBD2	TRBJ2-3	.	CASSDPWTSGETDTQYF	TGTGCCAGCAGTGACCCCTGGACTAGCGGGGAAACAGATACGCAGTATTTT
TRBV7-9	TRBD1	TRBJ2-3	.	CASSSDRGGDTQYF	TGTGCCAGCAGCTCCGACAGGGGGGGCGATACGCAGTATTTT
TRBV30	.	TRBJ2-5	.	CAWKEGAGETQYF	TGTGCCTGGAAGGAGGGGGCGGGAGAGACCCAGTACTTC
TRBV2	.	TRBJ1-6	once	CASSVKYELPLHF	TGTGCCAGCAGTGTAAAATATGAGTTGCCCCTCCACTTT
TRBV6-5	.	TRBJ2-2	.	CASRGSGTGELFF	TGTGCCAGCAGAGGAAGCGGCACCGGGGAGCTGTTTTTT
TRBV2	.	TRBJ1-1	.	CASRWGVNTEAFF	TGTGCCAGCAGGTGGGGGGTGAACACTGAAGCTTTCTTT
TRBV10-3	TRBD1	TRBJ2-7	.	CAIRKDRVSNYEQYF	TGTGCCATCAGGAAGGACAGGGTTAGTAACTACGAGCAGTACTTC
TRBV10-3	TRBD1	TRBJ2-1	.	CATTPGQGYNEQFF	TGTGCCACTACACCGGGACAGGGTTACAATGAGCAGTTCTTC
TRBV15	.	TRBJ2-1	.	CATRASLGQRTAYNEQFF	TGTGCCACCAGAGCTTCCCTCGGGCAGCGGACCGCCTACAATGAGCAGTTCTTC
TRBV11-2	TRBD2	TRBJ2-5	.	CASSLGGLAGQETQYF	TGTGCCAGCAGCTTAGGGGGACTAGCGGGCCAAGAGACCCAGTACTTC
TRBV4-1	.	TRBJ2-3	.	CASSQGDRDEDTQYF	TGCGCCAGCAGCCAAGGGGATAGGGATGAAGATACGCAGTATTTT
TRBV11-2	.	TRBJ2-5	.	CASSHYQETQYF	TGTGCCAGCAGCCATTACCAAGAGACCCAGTACTTC
TRBV12-3/TRBV12-4	TRBD1	TRBJ2-7	once	CASSGQATYEQYF	TGTGCCAGCAGTGGACAGGCCACCTACGAGCAGTACTTC
TRBV5-1	.	TRBJ1-2	few	CASSSKAGGEGYTF	TGCGCCAGCAGCTCGAAGGCCGGGGGGGAAGGCTACACCTTC
TRBV7-9	TRBD1	TRBJ1-2	.	CASSPPFGTGVAYGYTF	TGTGCCAGCAGCCCACCTTTTGGGACAGGGGTTGCCTATGGCTACACCTTC
TRBV5-1	TRBD2	TRBJ2-5	.	CASSSIGGSRETQYF	TGCGCCAGCAGCTCTATCGGGGGGAGTAGAGAGACCCAGTACTTC
TRBV11-2	.	TRBJ1-1	.	CASSLRRGAFEGAFF	TGTGCCAGCAGCTTAAGACGGGGGGCGTTCGAAGGGGCTTTCTTT
TRBV19	.	TRBJ2-2	.	CASSWQATNTGELFF	TGTGCCAGTAGTTGGCAGGCGACGAACACCGGGGAGCTGTTTTTT
TRBV6-5	.	TRBJ2-7	few	CASSSKDHSYEQYF	TGTGCCAGCAGTTCCAAGGATCACTCCTACGAGCAGTACTTC
TRBV19	.	TRBJ1-2	.	CASSIWPAPGYTF	TGTGCCAGTAGTATTTGGCCAGCTCCTGGCTACACCTTC
TRBV28	.	TRBJ2-7	.	CASNGGRYEQYF	TGTGCCAGCAACGGGGGGCGGTACGAGCAGTACTTC
TRBV19	TRBD2	TRBJ2-3	.	CASSIEASGGTDTQYF	TGTGCCAGTAGTATAGAGGCTAGCGGGGGCACAGATACGCAGTATTTT
TRBV7-9	.	TRBJ2-7	.	CASSFTPTYEQYF	TGTGCCAGCAGCTTTACCCCTACCTACGAGCAGTACTTC
TRBV11-3	TRBD2	TRBJ2-1	.	CASSISGGRYNEQFF	TGTGCCAGCAGCATTAGCGGGGGCCGCTACAATGAGCAGTTCTTC
TRBV9	.	TRBJ2-3	once	CASSVDLGLSTDTQYF	TGTGCCAGCAGCGTAGATCTGGGGCTCAGCACAGATACGCAGTATTTT
TRBV3-1/TRBV3-2	TRBD2	TRBJ2-7	once	CASSLAGGHEQYF	TGTGCCAGCAGCCTAGCGGGGGGTCACGAGCAGTACTTC
TRBV18	.	TRBJ2-6	once	CASLTGGSGANVLTF	TGTGCCAGCCTAACAGGTGGCTCTGGGGCCAACGTCCTGACTTTC
TRBV2	.	TRBJ2-5	.	CASSEQGGYQETQYF	TGTGCCAGCAGTGAACAGGGGGGGTACCAAGAGACCCAGTACTTC
TRBV14	TRBD2	TRBJ2-1	.	CASSHFAGGQSNEQFF	TGTGCCAGCAGCCATTTTGCGGGGGGGCAATCAAATGAGCAGTTCTTC
TRBV9	.	TRBJ2-7	.	CASSVGQLHEQYF	TGTGCCAGCAGCGTAGGTCAACTGCACGAGCAGTACTTC
TRBV5-1	TRBD2	TRBJ2-3	.	CASSLSGGIADTQYF	TGCGCCAGCAGCCTTAGCGGGGGAATCGCAGATACGCAGTATTTT
TRBV4-2	TRBD1	TRBJ2-7	.	CASSQEKGSGGRVYEQYF	TGTGCCAGCAGCCAAGAAAAAGGGTCAGGGGGCAGAGTTTACGAGCAGTACTTC
TRBV6-5	.	TRBJ2-1	once	CASRQGGKNEQFF	TGTGCCAGCAGGCAGGGGGGTAAAAATGAGCAGTTCTTC
TRBV19	TRBD1	TRBJ2-2	.	CASKRGRVGELFF	TGTGCCAGTAAGAGGGGGCGCGTCGGGGAGCTGTTTTTT
TRBV12-5	.	TRBJ1-6	.	CASGLGGTKQNSPLHF	TGTGCTAGTGGTTTGGGGGGCACAAAGCAAAATTCACCCCTCCACTTT
TRBV4-1	.	TRBJ2-1	.	CASSQDGNEQFF	TGCGCCAGCAGCCAAGATGGGAATGAGCAGTTCTTC
TRBV5-5	.	TRBJ1-1	.	CASSFHRSRDTEAFF	TGTGCCAGCAGCTTTCACAGATCGAGGGACACTGAAGCTTTCTTT
TRBV5-1	.	TRBJ2-1	.	CASSSSEEQFF	TGCGCCAGCAGCTCTAGCGAGGAGCAGTTCTTC
TRBV2	TRBD2	TRBJ2-1	.	CASSGQLRAGGFNEQFF	TGTGCCAGCAGCGGACAATTAAGGGCGGGGGGATTCAATGAGCAGTTCTTC
TRBV4-2	TRBD1	TRBJ2-7	.	CASSQGTGDYEQYF	TGTGCCAGCAGCCAAGGGACAGGCGACTACGAGCAGTACTTC
TRBV10-2	.	TRBJ2-7	few	CASSDYGGPYEQYF	TGCGCCAGCAGTGACTACGGCGGACCCTACGAGCAGTACTTC